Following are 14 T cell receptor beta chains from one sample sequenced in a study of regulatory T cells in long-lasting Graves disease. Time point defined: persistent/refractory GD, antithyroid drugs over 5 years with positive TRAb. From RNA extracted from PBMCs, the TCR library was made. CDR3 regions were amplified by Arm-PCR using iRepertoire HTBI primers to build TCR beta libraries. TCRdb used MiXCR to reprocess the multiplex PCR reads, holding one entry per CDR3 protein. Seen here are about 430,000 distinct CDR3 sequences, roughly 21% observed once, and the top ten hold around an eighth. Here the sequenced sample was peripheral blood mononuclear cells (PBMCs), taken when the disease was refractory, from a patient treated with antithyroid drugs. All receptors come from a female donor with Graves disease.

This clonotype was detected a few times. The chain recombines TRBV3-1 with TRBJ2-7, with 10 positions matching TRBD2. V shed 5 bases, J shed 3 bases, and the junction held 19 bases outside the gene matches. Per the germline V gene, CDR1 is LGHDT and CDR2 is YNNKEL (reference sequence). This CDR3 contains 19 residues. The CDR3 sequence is CASSTRQGWLAGDYYEQYF. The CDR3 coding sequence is TGTGCCAGCAGCACACGACAGGGTTGGCTAGCGGGAGACTACTACGAGCAGTACTTC.

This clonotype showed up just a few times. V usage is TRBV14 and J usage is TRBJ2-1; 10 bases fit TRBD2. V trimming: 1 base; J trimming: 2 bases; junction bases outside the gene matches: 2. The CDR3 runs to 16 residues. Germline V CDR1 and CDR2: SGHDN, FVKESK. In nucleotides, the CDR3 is TGTGCCAGCAGCCAAGGTCTAGCGGGAGCCTACAATGAGCAGTTCTTC. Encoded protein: CASSQGLAGAYNEQFF.

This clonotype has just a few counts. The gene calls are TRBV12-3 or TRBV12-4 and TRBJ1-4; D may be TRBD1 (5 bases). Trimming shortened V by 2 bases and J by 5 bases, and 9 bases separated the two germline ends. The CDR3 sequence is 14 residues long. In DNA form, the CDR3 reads TGTGCCAGCAGTTTAATGGGGGAAAATGAAAAACTGTTTTTT. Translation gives CASSLMGENEKLFF.

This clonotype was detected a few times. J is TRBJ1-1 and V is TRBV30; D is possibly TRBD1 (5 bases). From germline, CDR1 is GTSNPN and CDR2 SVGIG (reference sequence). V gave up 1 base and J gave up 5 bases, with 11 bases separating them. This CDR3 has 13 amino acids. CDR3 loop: CAWSATAETEAFF. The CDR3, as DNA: TGTGCCTGGAGTGCGACAGCGGAGACTGAAGCTTTCTTT.

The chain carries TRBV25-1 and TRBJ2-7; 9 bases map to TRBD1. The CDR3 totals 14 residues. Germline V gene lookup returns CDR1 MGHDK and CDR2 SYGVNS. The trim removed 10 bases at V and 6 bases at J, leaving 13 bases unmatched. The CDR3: CATKFGTGNPEQYF. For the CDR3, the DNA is TGTGCCACCAAATTTGGGACAGGGAACCCCGAGCAGTACTTC.

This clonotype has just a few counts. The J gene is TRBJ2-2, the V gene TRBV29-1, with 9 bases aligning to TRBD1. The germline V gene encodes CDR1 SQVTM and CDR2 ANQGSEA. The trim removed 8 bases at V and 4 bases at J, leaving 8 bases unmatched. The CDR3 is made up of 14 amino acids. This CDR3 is CSTTGTGSTGELFF. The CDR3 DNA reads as TGCAGCACGACCGGGACAGGGAGCACCGGGGAGCTGTTTTTT.

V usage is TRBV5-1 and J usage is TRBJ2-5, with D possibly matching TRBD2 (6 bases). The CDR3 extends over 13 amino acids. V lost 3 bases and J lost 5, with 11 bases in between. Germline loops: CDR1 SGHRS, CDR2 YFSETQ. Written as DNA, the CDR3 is TGCGCCAGCAGCTATACCCGGGGGGAGACCCAGTACTTC. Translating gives CASSYTRGETQYF.

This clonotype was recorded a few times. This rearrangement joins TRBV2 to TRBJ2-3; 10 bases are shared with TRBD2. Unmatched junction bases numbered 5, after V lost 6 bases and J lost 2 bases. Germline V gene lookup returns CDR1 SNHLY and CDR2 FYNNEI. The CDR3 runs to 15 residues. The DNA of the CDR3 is TGTGCCAGCAGAGGTAGCGGGAGGTACACAGATACGCAGTATTTT. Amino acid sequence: CASRGSGRYTDTQYF.

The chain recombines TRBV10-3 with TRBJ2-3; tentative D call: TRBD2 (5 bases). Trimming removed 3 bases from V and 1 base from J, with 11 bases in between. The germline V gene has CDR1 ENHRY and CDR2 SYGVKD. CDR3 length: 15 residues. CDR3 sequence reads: CAISDARRGTDTQYF. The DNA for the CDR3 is TGTGCCATCAGTGACGCCCGGCGGGGCACAGATACGCAGTATTTT.

Here the CDR3 DNA reads TGTGCCAGCAGCCAAGCGACCAACGAGCAGTACTTC. It specifies CASSQATNEQYF. The gene calls are TRBV3-1 and TRBJ2-7; D gene uncertain. Germline CDR1 and CDR2: LGHDT and YNNKEL (reference sequence). CDR3 length equals 12 residues. The germline V and J ends were trimmed by 1 base and 5 bases, with 6 bases remaining between them.

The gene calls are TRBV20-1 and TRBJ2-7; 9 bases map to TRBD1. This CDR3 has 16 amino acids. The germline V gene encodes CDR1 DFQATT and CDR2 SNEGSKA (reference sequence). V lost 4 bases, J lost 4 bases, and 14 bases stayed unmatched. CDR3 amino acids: CSATPLPGQGRYEQYF. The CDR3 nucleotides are TGCAGTGCTACCCCCCTCCCGGGACAGGGTCGGTACGAGCAGTACTTC.

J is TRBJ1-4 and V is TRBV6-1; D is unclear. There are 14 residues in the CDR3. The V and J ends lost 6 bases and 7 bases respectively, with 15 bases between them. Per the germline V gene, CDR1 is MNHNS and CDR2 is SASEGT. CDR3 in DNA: TGTGCCAGCAGGCCCCGGGAGCGGGCTGAAAAACTGTTTTTT. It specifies CASRPRERAEKLFF.

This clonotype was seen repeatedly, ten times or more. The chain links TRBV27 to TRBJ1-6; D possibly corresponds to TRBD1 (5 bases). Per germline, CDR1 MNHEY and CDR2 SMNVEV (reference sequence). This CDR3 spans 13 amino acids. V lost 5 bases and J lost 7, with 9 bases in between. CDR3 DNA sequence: TGTGCCAGCAGTGCAAACAGGAATTCACCCCTCCACTTT. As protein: CASSANRNSPLHF.

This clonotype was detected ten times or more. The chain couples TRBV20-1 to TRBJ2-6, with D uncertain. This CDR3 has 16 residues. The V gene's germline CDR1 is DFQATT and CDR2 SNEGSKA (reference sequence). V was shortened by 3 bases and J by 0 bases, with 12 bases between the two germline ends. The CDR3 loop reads CSAREASISGANVLTF. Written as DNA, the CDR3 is TGCAGTGCTAGGGAAGCTAGTATCTCTGGGGCCAACGTCCTGACTTTC.